Listed below are T cell receptor beta chains from one sample, sequenced in a study of blood T cell repertoires in COVID-19. Some clones are missing from TCRdb's copy, which holds only in-frame ones; the method was immunoSEQ multiplex PCR. The sample carries roughly 240,000 clones, approximately 86% recorded once. Sequencing was done on a sample of peripheral blood. Receptor source: a woman aged 25 to 39 who had recovered from COVID-19. Each CDR3 is given with its conserved first and last residue. The D gene is left open where the match is weak. Clone size is not always given. Where it is, it says once, few, many or a class for expanded clones.

v_gene	d_gene	abundance	j_gene	CDR3aa	CDR3nt
TRBV7-9	NA	NA	TRBJ2-1	CASSLVGGRGSGYEQFF	TGTGCCAGCAGCTTAGTTGGGGGCCGAGGTTCTGGGTATGAGCAGTTCTTC
TRBV15	TRBD1	once	TRBJ1-2	CATSRDRVGGYTF	TGTGCCACCAGCAGGGACAGGGTTGGTGGCTACACCTTC
TRBV11-2	NA	NA	TRBJ2-1	CASSRGEGGRYNEQFF	TGTGCCAGCAGTAGGGGGGAAGGGGGCAGATACAATGAGCAGTTCTTC
TRBV5-6	NA	NA	TRBJ2-5	CASSFTGQETQYF	TGTGCCAGCAGCTTCACAGGACAAGAGACCCAGTACTTC
TRBV11-2	NA	once	TRBJ2-1	CASSLWTPGSYPGEQFF	TGTGCCAGCAGCTTGTGGACACCCGGGAGTTACCCAGGTGAGCAGTTCTTC
TRBV7-8	TRBD1	NA	TRBJ2-1	CASSPGQGVNNEQFF	TGTGCCAGCAGCCCGGGACAGGGGGTCAACAATGAGCAGTTCTTC
TRBV9	NA	NA	TRBJ2-7	CASSVEVGVNYEQYF	TGTGCCAGCAGCGTAGAAGTAGGGGTCAACTACGAGCAGTACTTC
TRBV30	TRBD1	NA	TRBJ2-7	CACSRGTGGRYSYEQYF	TGTGCCTGCAGTAGGGGGACAGGGGGCCGATACTCCTACGAGCAGTACTTC
TRBV7-3	NA	few	TRBJ2-5	CASSGSGEETQYF	TGTGCCAGCAGCGGGTCGGGGGAAGAGACCCAGTACTTC
TRBV10-1	TRBD2	NA	TRBJ2-5	CASSEVLAGLKETQYF	TGCGCCAGCAGTGAGGTGTTAGCGGGCTTAAAAGAGACCCAGTACTTC
TRBV6-5	NA	NA	TRBJ1-2	CASSYVGADGYTF	TGTGCCAGCAGTTACGTAGGGGCCGATGGCTACACCTTC
TRBV5-1	NA	NA	TRBJ1-2	CASSLVPGNYGYTF	TGCGCCAGCAGCTTGGTCCCGGGGAACTATGGCTACACCTTC
TRBV27	TRBD1	once	TRBJ1-2	CASSLLGQNYGYTF	TGTGCCAGCAGTTTGTTGGGACAGAACTATGGCTACACCTTC
TRBV10-2	TRBD2	NA	TRBJ2-3	CASSEAWTSGRYTDTQYF	TGCGCCAGCAGTGAGGCCTGGACTAGCGGGAGATACACAGATACGCAGTATTTT
TRBV15	NA	NA	TRBJ1-6	CATSRGRGSPLHF	TGTGCCACCAGCAGGGGTAGGGGTTCACCCCTCCACTTT
TRBV27	NA	NA	TRBJ2-1	CASIVGLHNEQFF	TGTGCCAGCATTGTAGGACTTCACAATGAGCAGTTCTTC
TRBV12-3/TRBV12-4	TRBD1	once	TRBJ2-7	CASSPQGNEQYF	TGTGCCAGCAGCCCACAGGGGAACGAGCAGTACTTC
TRBV19	NA	NA	TRBJ2-7	CASSIVETSHSYEQYF	TGTGCCAGTAGTATAGTTGAGACATCCCACTCCTACGAGCAGTACTTC
TRBV14	NA	NA	TRBJ2-7	CASSQDRDTYEQYF	TGTGCCAGCAGCCAAGATCGGGACACCTACGAGCAGTACTTC
TRBV5-1	NA	NA	TRBJ2-2	CASSFLSQGFTGELFF	TGCGCCAGCAGTTTTTTGAGTCAGGGGTTCACCGGGGAGCTGTTTTTT
TRBV27	TRBD1	NA	TRBJ1-2	CASRGTGGYGYTF	TGTGCCAGCAGGGGGACAGGAGGCTATGGCTACACCTTC
TRBV18	TRBD1	NA	TRBJ2-6	CASSAPGQGVSGANVLTF	TGTGCCAGCTCAGCCCCGGGACAGGGGGTTTCTGGGGCCAACGTCCTGACTTTC
TRBV5-1	TRBD2	NA	TRBJ2-5	CASSGGTSGQETQYF	TGCGCCAGCAGCGGGGGGACTAGCGGCCAAGAGACCCAGTACTTC
TRBV19	NA	once	TRBJ1-5	CASAGARYSNQPQHF	TGTGCTTCCGCGGGGGCGCGTTATAGCAATCAGCCCCAGCATTTT
TRBV5-1	NA	NA	TRBJ1-1	CASSPRQATEAFF	TGCGCCAGCAGCCCACGGCAGGCCACTGAAGCTTTCTTT
TRBV25-1	TRBD1	NA	TRBJ1-6	CASSPRDRGRDSPLHF	TGTGCCAGCAGTCCTCGGGACAGGGGGCGCGACTCACCCCTCCACTTT
TRBV3-1/TRBV3-2	NA	NA	TRBJ1-1	CASSQDRGNTEAFF	TGTGCCAGCAGCCAAGATCGAGGGAACACTGAAGCTTTCTTT
TRBV7-9	NA	NA	TRBJ2-7	CASSLGGGYEQYF	TGTGCCAGCAGCTTAGGAGGCGGCTACGAGCAGTACTTC
TRBV2	TRBD2	once	TRBJ2-5	CASSEGGSGGPGETQYF	TGTGCCAGCAGTGAAGGCGGTAGCGGGGGGCCTGGAGAGACCCAGTACTTC
TRBV29-1	TRBD1	NA	TRBJ2-7	CSALGQDSYEQYF	TGCAGCGCCCTGGGACAGGACTCCTACGAGCAGTACTTC
TRBV10-3	TRBD2	NA	TRBJ2-6	CAISAVGGEETGANVLTF	TGTGCCATCAGTGCAGTGGGGGGGGAGGAAACTGGGGCCAACGTCCTGACTTTC
TRBV10-3	TRBD1	NA	TRBJ2-1	CAISDSGQGRSGYNEQFF	TGTGCCATCAGTGATAGCGGACAGGGACGATCAGGTTACAATGAGCAGTTCTTC
TRBV5-6	NA	NA	TRBJ1-2	CASSQKGVLYGYTF	TGTGCCAGCAGCCAAAAGGGGGTTTTGTACGGCTACACCTTC
TRBV5-5	TRBD1	once	TRBJ2-6	CASSFPQGATGANVLTF	TGTGCCAGCAGCTTTCCACAGGGGGCTACTGGGGCCAACGTCCTGACTTTC
TRBV21-1	NA	NA	TRBJ1-2	CASSGCMESPGGYTF	TGTGCCAGCAGCGGGTGCATGGAGTCGCCGGGTGGCTACACCTTC
TRBV3-1/TRBV3-2	TRBD2	NA	TRBJ2-7	CASSQVGGSAGGPGEQYF	TGTGCCAGCAGCCAAGTGGGTGGGTCGGCGGGGGGGCCGGGTGAGCAGTACTTC
TRBV19	NA	NA	TRBJ1-2	CASTDRWDYGYTF	TGTGCCAGTACTGACAGATGGGACTATGGCTACACCTTC
TRBV3-1/TRBV3-2	TRBD2	NA	TRBJ2-3	CASSQAGLATASTDTQYF	TGTGCCAGCAGCCAAGCGGGACTAGCGACGGCTAGCACAGATACGCAGTATTTT
TRBV5-1	NA	NA	TRBJ2-2	CASSSNPPGGTGELFF	TGCGCCAGCAGCTCCAACCCCCCTGGGGGGACCGGGGAGCTGTTTTTT
TRBV10-3	NA	NA	TRBJ1-3	CAIRPPSGSGNTIYF	TGTGCCATCAGACCCCCTTCAGGGTCTGGAAACACCATATATTTT
TRBV5-5	NA	once	TRBJ2-6	CASSTAGTGANVLTF	TGTGCCAGCAGCACGGCAGGGACTGGGGCCAACGTCCTGACTTTC
TRBV9	TRBD1	NA	TRBJ2-1	CASSPPPDRVNEQFF	TGTGCCAGCAGCCCCCCTCCTGACAGGGTCAATGAGCAGTTCTTC
TRBV9	NA	NA	TRBJ2-1	CASSEAGSSYNEQFF	TGTGCCAGCAGCGAGGCGGGGAGCTCCTACAATGAGCAGTTCTTC
TRBV6-1	NA	NA	TRBJ1-3	CASSEIVSRQGNTIYF	TGTGCCAGCAGTGAAATTGTGTCGAGACAGGGAAACACCATATATTTT